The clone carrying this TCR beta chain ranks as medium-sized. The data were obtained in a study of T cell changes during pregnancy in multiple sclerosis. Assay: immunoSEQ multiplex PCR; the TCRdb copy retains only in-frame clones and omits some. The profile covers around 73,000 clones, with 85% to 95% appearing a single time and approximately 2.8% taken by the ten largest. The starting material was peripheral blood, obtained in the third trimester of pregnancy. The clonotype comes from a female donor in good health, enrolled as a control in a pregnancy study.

The CDR3 bases are TGTGCCAGCAGTGAGGACATTTACAATGAGCAGTTCTTC. As protein: CASSEDIYNEQFF. This sequence joins TRBV6-4 and TRBJ2-1; a possible D gene is TRBD1 (5 bases). CDR1 MRHNA and CDR2 SNTAGT come from the germline V gene. Deletions cut 3 bases from V and 4 bases from J, with 7 bases between. CDR3 size: 13 residues.